One sample yielded the 30 T cell receptor beta chains listed below, sequenced in a study of Graves' ophthalmopathy and Graves' hyperthyroidism. Scientists amplified the TCR beta CDR3 regions from RNA transcripts. Second-round multiplex PCR came after a first-round RT-PCR that employed HTBI primers. TCRdb recomputed calls from the multiplex PCR reads with MiXCR, one row per CDR3 protein. The sample has about 620,000 distinct CDR3 sequences, around a fifth seen once. Sequenced material: peripheral blood. The receptor source for this set is a woman aged 18-30 years with stable Graves' hyperthyroidism. Some clones in this sample may be carry-over from other donors' samples.

The V and J genes are TRBV24-1 and TRBJ1-2; the match to TRBD1 covers 10 bases. Germline CDR1 reads KGHDR; CDR2 reads SFDVKD. V dropped 4 bases and J dropped 7; count of bases not matched to a gene: 11. The CDR3 spans 16 residues. The DNA for the CDR3 is TGTGCCACCAGTGAGCGGGACAGGGGAGAGCTCTCTGGCTACACCTTC. Translated, it gives CATSERDRGELSGYTF.

This clonotype was seen many times. J is TRBJ1-5 and V is TRBV12-5; D unresolved. This CDR3 has 12 residues. CDR1 is LGHNT and CDR2 is FRNRAP in the germline V gene. Trimming stripped 6 bases from V and 3 bases from J, with 6 bases between. The CDR3 protein is CASGRNNQPQHF. Here the CDR3 DNA reads TGTGCTAGTGGACGCAACAATCAGCCCCAGCATTTT.

The chain couples TRBV12-3 or TRBV12-4 to TRBJ1-1, with D tentatively TRBD1 (6 bases). V lost 3 bases and J lost 0, with 14 bases in between. This CDR3 has 16 amino acids. Here the CDR3 DNA reads TGTGCCAGCAGTTTGGGCCCGGGGGGGCTGAACACTGAAGCTTTCTTT. Amino acids: CASSLGPGGLNTEAFF.

This clonotype has at least ten counts. The rearrangement uses TRBV28 and TRBJ2-2; the D gene is possibly TRBD1 (6 bases). Germline assignment: CDR1 MDHEN and CDR2 SYDVKM. The V and J ends lost 11 bases and 3 bases respectively, with 13 bases between them. The CDR3 has 13 residues. CDR3 bases: TGTGCCGTTCAGGGGTGGGACACCGGGGAGCTGTTTTTT. Translating gives CAVQGWDTGELFF.

This clonotype appeared many times. The J gene is TRBJ1-1, the V gene TRBV5-1; the D is unclear. Germline lookup yields CDR1 SGHRS and CDR2 YFSETQ. This CDR3 region has 16 residues. The germline V and J ends were trimmed by 0 bases and 0 bases, with 12 bases remaining between them. The CDR3 nucleotides are TGCGCCAGCAGCTTGGCCGGTGGAGGAATGAACACTGAAGCTTTCTTT. The encoded protein is CASSLAGGGMNTEAFF.

This clonotype has at least ten counts. The chain carries TRBV6-1 and TRBJ1-1, with D unclear. CDR3 length: 14 amino acids. Germline V gene lookup returns CDR1 MNHNS and CDR2 SASEGT. V dropped 8 bases and J dropped 0 bases, with 13 bases sitting between them. CDR3 loop: CASSPSSMNTEAFF. The CDR3, as DNA: TGTGCCAGCTCCCCGAGCAGCATGAACACTGAAGCTTTCTTT.

The chain is built from TRBV19 and TRBJ1-2; tentative D call: TRBD1 (5 bases). Germline assignment: CDR1 LNHDA and CDR2 SQIVND (reference sequence). There are 14 residues in the CDR3. The V end lost 4 bases, the J end lost 4 bases, and 13 bases lay between the germline ends. CDR3 in amino acids: CASSTRSGSYGYTF. The DNA for the CDR3 is TGTGCCAGTAGTACCCGGTCAGGGTCCTATGGCTACACCTTC.

This clonotype was seen ten or more times. The chain employs TRBV7-3 and TRBJ1-1, with D possibly TRBD1 on 5 matching bases. Deletions cut 7 bases from V and 0 bases from J, with 12 bases between. CDR1 SGHTA and CDR2 FQGTGA come from the germline V gene. CDR3 length: 14 residues. CDR3 loop: CASIPQVLNTEAFF. The CDR3 DNA reads as TGTGCCAGCATCCCACAGGTCCTGAACACTGAAGCTTTCTTT.

J is TRBJ2-7 and V is TRBV11-2; D is undetermined. Germline CDR1 SGHAT, CDR2 FQNNGV. The CDR3 spans 14 residues. Trimming shortened V by 3 bases and J by 2 bases, and 11 bases separated the two germline ends. This chain's CDR3 is CASSLVFRAYEQYF. The CDR3 DNA follows: TGTGCCAGCAGCTTGGTATTCCGAGCCTACGAGCAGTACTTC.

This clonotype has ten or more counts. The V gene is TRBV10-3, the J gene TRBJ1-2; D is perhaps TRBD1 (6 bases). The germline CDR1 and CDR2 sequences are ENHRY and SYGVKD. Trimming cost V 4 bases and J 6 bases, with 21 bases left between them. This CDR3 region has 16 residues. In DNA, the CDR3 is TGTGCCATCAGTGCCCTGGGTCGGTCAGGGGAGGATGGCTACACCTTC. This translates into CAISALGRSGEDGYTF.

J is TRBJ2-7 and V is TRBV5-1; D might be TRBD1 (6 bases). CDR3 length equals 15 residues. The V end lost 4 bases, the J end lost 2 bases, and 16 bases lay between the germline ends. The germline CDR1 and CDR2 sequences are SGHRS and YFSETQ. CDR3 in DNA: TGCGCCAGCAGCGCCCCCCAGGGGACCACCTACGAGCAGTACTTC. Encoded protein: CASSAPQGTTYEQYF.

Ten or more counts support this clonotype. The J gene is TRBJ2-7, the V gene TRBV28, with D unclear. Germline assignment: CDR1 MDHEN and CDR2 SYDVKM. The V gene lost 5 bases and the J gene lost 2 bases, with 13 bases spanning the gap. The CDR3 is 14 amino acids. CDR3 amino acids: CASSPPVSAYEQYF. In nucleotides, the CDR3 is TGTGCCAGCAGTCCCCCGGTGTCAGCCTACGAGCAGTACTTC. Complete variable domain (other parts from reference TRBV28 and TRBJ2-7): DVKVTQSSRYLVKRTGEKVFLECVQDMDHENMFWYRQDPGLGLRLIYFSYDVKMKEKGDIPEGYSVSREKKERFSLILESASTNQTSMYLCASSPPVSAYEQYFGPGTRLTVT.

As for this clonotype: With a much larger clone just one base away, this may be a read error. The CDR3 does not end in the conserved phenylalanine or tryptophan, so this is likely a read error. The chain joins TRBV14 to TRBJ2-3, with D possibly matching TRBD1 (5 bases). The germline V and J ends were trimmed by 0 bases and 9 bases, with 16 bases remaining between them. The CDR3 sequence is 15 residues long. Germline CDR1 and CDR2: SGHDN and FVKESK. The CDR3 sequence is CASSQDRSRVSTQYL. The CDR3 bases are TGTGCCAGCAGCCAAGATAGGAGCAGGGTTAGCACGCAGTATTTG.

The chain joins TRBV12-3 or TRBV12-4 to TRBJ1-3, with D maybe TRBD1 (5 bases). Trimming shortened V by 2 bases and J by 0 bases, and 11 bases separated the two germline ends. The CDR3 spans 16 residues. The DNA of the CDR3 is TGTGCCAGCAGTTTATTGGACGGGACCTCTGGAAACACCATATATTTT. Protein sequence: CASSLLDGTSGNTIYF.

In its sample, this clonotype was seen many times. The chain is built from TRBV12-3 or TRBV12-4 and TRBJ1-6, with a tentative D call TRBD1 (5 bases). This CDR3 spans 15 amino acids. Deletions cut 8 bases from V and 7 bases from J, with 18 bases between. CDR3 loop: CASGTLGLANSPLHF. The CDR3 nucleotides read TGTGCCAGCGGGACGTTGGGGTTGGCGAATTCACCCCTCCACTTT.

This chain uses TRBV6-2 or TRBV6-3 with TRBJ1-6; no clear D gene. The CDR3 has 14 amino acids. Germline V CDR1 and CDR2: MNHEY, SVGEGT. V was pared by 4 bases and J by 4 bases, with 8 bases between. The CDR3 loop reads CASSSSGYNSPLHF. DNA for the CDR3: TGTGCCAGCAGTTCATCGGGATATAATTCACCCCTCCACTTT.

This clonotype turned up a few times. The rearrangement joins TRBV29-1 to TRBJ1-2, with D perhaps TRBD1 (5 bases). CDR3 size: 12 residues. The germline V and J ends were trimmed by 4 bases and 2 bases, with 8 bases remaining between them. CDR1 and CDR2 (germline): SQVTM, ANQGSEA. The CDR3 DNA reads as TGCAGCGTTGTCAGGGCAAACTATGGCTACACCTTC. Translation: CSVVRANYGYTF.

This clonotype was found many times. The rearrangement uses TRBV12-3 or TRBV12-4 and TRBJ2-2; the D gene is possibly TRBD2 (5 bases). CDR3 length: 14 residues. V lost 1 base and J lost 8, with 11 bases in between. CDR3: CASSLGSGQGELFF. CDR3 in DNA: TGTGCCAGCAGTTTAGGAAGCGGTCAAGGGGAGCTGTTTTTT.

The chain links TRBV11-1 to TRBJ2-2, with 8 bases that match TRBD1. CDR1 and CDR2 from the germline V gene are SGHAT and FQDESV (reference sequence). Trimming at V came to 3 bases and at J to 6 bases, leaving 9 bases not matched to a gene. The CDR3 is made up of 16 amino acids. The CDR3 DNA reads TGTGCCAGCAGCTTCGGTGGCAGGGGGCGTGCCGGGGAGCTGTTTTTT. Amino acids: CASSFGGRGRAGELFF.

J is TRBJ2-7 and V is TRBV7-3; 12 positions agree with TRBD1. V lost 0 bases and J lost 8; bases outside the gene matches: 5. The V gene's germline CDR1 is SGHTA and CDR2 FQGTGA. There are 15 residues in the CDR3. CDR3 sequence (DNA): TGTGCCAGCAGCTTAACGGGACAGGGGGCCTCTCAGCAGTACTTC. The encoded protein is CASSLTGQGASQQYF. Full variable domain (missing parts from reference TRBV7-3 and TRBJ2-7): GAGVSQTPSNKVTEKGKYVELRCDPISGHTALYWYRQSLGQGPEFLIYFQGTGAADDSGLPNDRFFAVRPEGSVSTLKIQRTERGDSAVYLCASSLTGQGASQQYFGPGTRLTVT.

The chain is built from TRBV6-4 and TRBJ1-1; 9 nucleotides match TRBD1. The CDR3 loop spans 17 amino acids. From germline, CDR1 is MRHNA and CDR2 SNTAGT. Trimming at V came to 1 base and at J to 4 bases, leaving 10 bases not matched to a gene. CDR3 bases: TGTGCCAGCAGTGACTGGACAGGGGCACATGACGGCACTGAAGCTTTCTTT. Its protein is CASSDWTGAHDGTEAFF.

This clonotype was recorded at least ten times. CDR3 nucleotides: TGTGCCAGCAGTTCAGATCAGGGTCGGGTCTATGGCTACACCTTC. It translates to CASSSDQGRVYGYTF. The J gene is TRBJ1-2, the V gene TRBV28, with TRBD1 as a possible D gene (5 bases). In germline, CDR1 is MDHEN, CDR2 SYDVKM. V was pared by 4 bases and J by 4 bases, with 16 bases between. The CDR3 is 15 amino acids.

In this sample, this clonotype turned up many times. The V call is TRBV6-1, the J call TRBJ2-4; a possible D gene is TRBD2 (5 bases). V was clipped by 7 bases and J by 8 bases, with 15 bases between them. CDR1 is MNHNS, CDR2 SASEGT, per germline. CDR3 size: 13 residues. The DNA for the CDR3 is TGTGCCAGCACTCGGCTACACGGGGACATTCAGTACTTC. Translation gives CASTRLHGDIQYF.

The chain recombines TRBV7-2 with TRBJ1-2; D is unresolved. V was cut by 6 bases and J by 4 bases, with 12 bases left in between. The CDR3 has 13 residues. Germline loops: CDR1 SGHTA, CDR2 FQGNSA. In nucleotides, the CDR3 is TGTGCCAGCAGTTGGGCAAGTAGCTATGGCTACACCTTC. Its protein is CASSWASSYGYTF.

This clonotype was counted ten times or more. V and J are TRBV6-1 and TRBJ2-5, with D unclear. Germline V gene sequence: CDR1 MNHNS, CDR2 SASEGT. The CDR3 has 16 amino acids. V gave up 7 bases and J gave up 0 bases, with 18 bases separating them. The CDR3 here is CASTRPVRRDQETQYF. CDR3 nucleotide sequence: TGTGCCAGCACCAGGCCGGTAAGAAGGGACCAAGAGACCCAGTACTTC.

This clonotype was detected a few times. The chain links TRBV5-1 to TRBJ2-7; D assignment may be TRBD1 or TRBD2 (6 bases each). This CDR3 spans 16 amino acids. Trimming took 0 bases from V and 2 from J, leaving 15 bases between them. Germline loops: CDR1 SGHRS, CDR2 YFSETQ. CDR3 in amino acids: CASSLGGATSTYEQYF. The CDR3 region has the DNA TGCGCCAGCAGCTTGGGGGGGGCGACCTCAACCTACGAGCAGTACTTC.

This clonotype has at least ten counts. This chain links TRBV27 with TRBJ1-6, with 11 bases identical to TRBD1. This CDR3 spans 14 amino acids. V lost 6 bases and J lost 9; bases outside the gene matches: 4. CDR1 and CDR2 (germline): MNHEY, SMNVEV (reference sequence). The CDR3 loop reads CASSRTGGGSPLHF. In DNA, the CDR3 is TGTGCCAGCAGCCGGACAGGGGGCGGTTCACCCCTCCACTTT.

Only a few counts were recorded for this clonotype. The DNA of the CDR3 is TGTGCCAGCAGTGGCAGGGTGGGGACTAGCGGGGACTCCTACGAGCAGTACTTC. Encoded protein: CASSGRVGTSGDSYEQYF. The V and J genes are TRBV27 and TRBJ2-7; 13 positions match TRBD2. V dropped 5 bases and J dropped 0; count of bases not matched to a gene: 10. CDR3 size: 18 residues. CDR1 is MNHEY and CDR2 is SMNVEV in the germline V gene (reference sequence).

V and J are TRBV24-1 and TRBJ2-2, with a tentative D call TRBD2 (6 bases). V lost 3 bases, J lost 4 bases, and 11 bases lay in between. CDR1 KGHDR and CDR2 SFDVKD come from the germline V gene. The CDR3 is made up of 15 amino acids. CDR3 in DNA: TGTGCCACCAGTGATACTCGGACTACCACCGGGGAGCTGTTTTTT. This encodes CATSDTRTTTGELFF.

This clonotype was counted many times. J is TRBJ2-2 and V is TRBV28, with D possibly being TRBD1 (6 bases). There are 17 residues in the CDR3. Trimming cost V 5 bases and J 8 bases, with 24 bases left between them. Germline assignment: CDR1 MDHEN and CDR2 SYDVKM. The CDR3 DNA reads TGTGCCAGCAGTCCGAGGACAGCTCTCCGTTTGACGGGGGAGCTGTTTTTT. Translating it yields CASSPRTALRLTGELFF.